The 17 T cell receptor beta chains below come from one sample, sequenced in a study of control samples from healthy donors and cancer patients. TCRdb's copy holds only in-frame clones and misses some; the assay was immunoSEQ multiplex PCR. In the table there are under 95,000 clones, approximately 93% of which are singletons. Specimen: blood. The receptor source for this set is a woman aged 25 to 45 in good health.

J is TRBJ1-4 and V is TRBV5-6, with D possibly TRBD1 on 5 matching bases. The CDR3 is 16 amino acids. CDR1 and CDR2 from the germline V gene are SGHDT and YYEEEE. With 4 bases removed from V and 0 bases from J, the gap between germline ends came to 13 bases. This CDR3 is CASSRGKSATNEKLFF. CDR3 DNA sequence: TGTGCCAGCAGCCGGGGGAAGAGCGCAACTAATGAAAAACTGTTTTTT.

The V call is TRBV24-1, the J call TRBJ1-2; 10 nucleotides line up with TRBD1. The CDR3 length is 15 residues. The germline V gene has CDR1 KGHDR and CDR2 SFDVKD. J was trimmed by 6 bases and V by 5 bases; bases with no gene match: 8. The CDR3 loop is CATSAPRQGADGYTF. The CDR3 bases are TGTGCCACCAGTGCCCCGAGACAGGGGGCGGATGGCTACACCTTC.

The rearrangement uses TRBV25-1 and TRBJ1-3; D is uncertain. In germline, CDR1 is MGHDK, CDR2 SYGVNS. This CDR3 spans 14 amino acids. Trimming took 1 base from V and 3 from J, leaving 7 bases between them. The chain's CDR3 is CASSESGIGNTIYF. The CDR3 DNA sequence: TGTGCCAGCAGTGAATCTGGCATTGGAAACACCATATATTTT.

The CDR3 bases are TGTGCCAGCAGCCCACCCCTAGCGGGAGGAAAAAATGAGCAGTTCTTC. This sequence encodes CASSPPLAGGKNEQFF. J is TRBJ2-1 and V is TRBV5-4, with TRBD2 matching over 11 bases. CDR3 size: 16 residues. CDR1 and CDR2 from the germline V gene are SGHNT and YYREEE (reference sequence). V gave up 4 bases and J gave up 7 bases; unmatched junction bases: 10.

J is TRBJ2-7 and V is TRBV7-6; 7 bases map to TRBD2. Trimming removed 2 bases from V and 0 bases from J; junction bases left unmatched: 7. The CDR3 totals 16 residues. The germline gives CDR1 SGHVS, CDR2 FNYEAQ. For the CDR3, the DNA is TGTGCCAGCAGCTTAAGGACTAGAAGGAGCTCCTACGAGCAGTACTTC. This codes for CASSLRTRRSSYEQYF. The variable domain in full, with the rest retrieved from reference TRBV7-6 and TRBJ2-7, is GAGVSQSPRYKVTKRGQDVALRCDPISGHVSLYWYRQALGQGPEFLTYFNYEAQQDKSGLPNDRFSAERPEGSISTLTIQRTEQRDSAMYRCASSLRTRRSSYEQYFGPGTRLTVT.

As concerns this clone: Sequence at one end of the junction differs from germline and may be a read error. The chain recombines TRBV3-1 (or the pseudogene TRBV3-2) with TRBJ2-3; the D gene is possibly TRBD1 (7 bases). The germline CDR1 and CDR2 sequences are LGHDT and YNNKEL (reference sequence). The CDR3 is 13 amino acids. The CDR3 bases are TGTGCCAGCAGCCAGGCTGGAGGGGGCCCCTTTATTTTT. This gives the protein CASSQAGGGPFIF.

The V call is TRBV30, the J call TRBJ1-2; D perhaps matches TRBD1 (5 bases). CDR1 is GTSNPN and CDR2 is SVGIG in the germline V gene (reference sequence). The CDR3 has 16 residues. The V and J ends lost 8 bases and 1 base respectively, with 23 bases between them. The CDR3 reads CAGVSSDSINNYGYTF. CDR3 DNA: TGTGCCGGAGTTTCCTCTGACAGTATTAATAACTATGGCTACACCTTC.

The chain carries TRBV5-6 and TRBJ2-7, with TRBD1 matching over 9 bases. The CDR3 is 17 residues long. Trimming cost V 8 bases and J 0 bases; bases outside gene matches: 15. Germline V gene sequence: CDR1 SGHDT, CDR2 YYEEEE. The CDR3 DNA follows: TGTGCCAGTAGACCACAGGGGGCCCATACCCTCTCCTACGAGCAGTACTTC. Amino acid sequence: CASRPQGAHTLSYEQYF.

The genes are TRBV7-3 and TRBJ1-1, with D hard to call. Germline-derived CDR1 and CDR2 are SGHTA and FQGTGA. V was clipped by 5 bases and J by 1 base, with 14 bases between them. The CDR3 covers 15 residues. The CDR3 sequence: CASSLSGAPNTEAFF. DNA of the CDR3: TGTGCCAGCAGCCTCAGTGGAGCTCCGAACACTGAAGCTTTCTTT.

This clone was seen a single time. The chain carries TRBV29-1 and TRBJ1-3; D remains unclear. Germline CDR1 is SQVTM and CDR2 is ANQGSEA. This CDR3 is built from 13 residues. The V end lost 6 bases, the J end lost 0 bases, and 9 bases lay between the germline ends. The CDR3 here is CSVRAYSGNTIYF. The DNA of the CDR3 is TGCAGCGTCCGAGCATACTCTGGAAACACCATATATTTT.

The chain uses TRBV5-8 and TRBJ2-3, with 7 positions matching TRBD1. CDR1 SGHTS and CDR2 YDEGEE come from the germline V gene. J gave up 4 bases and V 6 bases, and 11 bases lay outside the gene matches. CDR3 length equals 15 residues. As DNA, the CDR3 is TGTGCCAGCACCCTCGGCAGGGGGTTGGCAGATACGCAGTATTTT. Translated, it gives CASTLGRGLADTQYF.

The chain is built from TRBV18 and TRBJ1-1; D remains unclear. This CDR3 is 14 amino acids long. V was shortened by 1 base and J by 3 bases, with 9 bases between the two germline ends. CDR1 KGHSH and CDR2 LQKENI come from the germline V gene. The CDR3 sequence is CASSPQHGHTEAFF. The CDR3 bases are TGTGCCAGCTCACCACAACATGGGCACACTGAAGCTTTCTTT.

This chain links TRBV4-2 with TRBJ2-3, with TRBD2 matching 7 bases. CDR3 length: 16 amino acids. V shed 1 base, J shed 2 bases, and the junction held 6 bases outside the gene matches. Germline V gene data show CDR1 as LGHNA and CDR2 as YNFKEQ. DNA of the CDR3: TGTGCCAGCAGCCAAGTCGGCGGGAGTACCACAGATACGCAGTATTTT. As protein: CASSQVGGSTTDTQYF.

V usage is TRBV5-8 and J usage is TRBJ1-2; no firm D call. V was clipped by 2 bases and J by 0 bases, with 11 bases between them. Germline-derived CDR1 and CDR2 are SGHTS and YDEGEE. CDR3 length: 15 residues. The CDR3 spells CASSFNSIANYGYTF. Here the CDR3 DNA reads TGTGCCAGCAGCTTTAACAGTATAGCTAACTATGGCTACACCTTC.

The rearrangement joins TRBV3-1 (or the pseudogene TRBV3-2) to TRBJ2-1, with 9 bases lining up with TRBD2. CDR3 length: 15 amino acids. J lost 7 bases, V lost 1 base, and 5 bases had no gene match. Germline V gene data show CDR1 as LGHDT and CDR2 as YNNKEL (reference sequence). CDR3 region: CASSQAPLAGNEQFF. CDR3 DNA: TGTGCCAGCAGCCAAGCCCCCCTAGCGGGAAATGAGCAGTTCTTC.

The chain combines TRBV10-1 with TRBJ2-1; weak D call: TRBD2 (6 bases). V gave up 7 bases and J gave up 8 bases, with 18 bases separating them. The germline CDR1 and CDR2 sequences are WNHNN and SYGVQD (reference sequence). The CDR3 consists of 14 residues. As DNA, the CDR3 is TGCGCCAGCACCGAGGGACTGGATCGGTATGAGCAGTTCTTC. It yields the protein CASTEGLDRYEQFF.

The V call is TRBV19, the J call TRBJ1-4, with TRBD1 matching over 11 bases. Germline CDR1 LNHDA, CDR2 SQIVND (reference sequence). This CDR3 is 17 amino acids long. Trimming removed 9 bases from V and 0 bases from J; junction bases left unmatched: 9. The CDR3 DNA is TGTGCCAGCGCCCTACGGGACAGGGGGACAACTAATGAAAAACTGTTTTTT. Its protein is CASALRDRGTTNEKLFF.